What follows are 6 T cell receptor beta chains derived from one specimen sequenced in a study of T cells in Graves' hyperthyroidism and ophthalmopathy. Amplification yielded TCR beta CDR3 regions, with RNA transcripts as the source. When the TCR CDR3 underwent first-round RT-PCR, the HTBI primer set was used. TCRdb re-analysed the multiplex PCR reads in MiXCR, keeping a single row per CDR3 protein. The sample has approximately 330,000 distinct CDR3 sequences; 21% are singletons. Material for sequencing was blood. These TCRs come from a woman aged 50 to 65 with Graves' hyperthyroidism.

This clonotype was observed at least ten times. The V and J genes are TRBV28 and TRBJ1-1, with D possibly being TRBD1 (5 bases). The CDR3 spans 13 residues. Trimming took 0 bases from V and 5 from J, leaving 7 bases between them. The germline V gene encodes CDR1 MDHEN and CDR2 SYDVKM. The CDR3 DNA reads TGTGCCAGCAGTTTATGGGGGGAAACTGAAGCTTTCTTT. This encodes CASSLWGETEAFF.

In this sample, this clonotype turned up many times. The V and J genes are TRBV12-3 or TRBV12-4 and TRBJ1-2; no firm D call. This CDR3 comprises 13 residues. V was pared by 6 bases and J by 8 bases, with 16 bases between. In DNA, the CDR3 is TGTGCCAGCAGCGACGGTCTTTCAGAAGGCTACACCTTC. It is translated as CASSDGLSEGYTF.

This clonotype was detected many times. The chain combines TRBV6-1 with TRBJ2-1; D may be TRBD2 (7 bases). This CDR3 is built from 16 residues. Germline CDR1 reads MNHNS; CDR2 reads SASEGT. The V end lost 4 bases, the J end lost 1 base, and 14 bases lay between the germline ends. The CDR3 DNA reads TGTGCCAGCAGTGGAGCGGGACAACCATCCTACAATGAGCAGTTCTTC. Protein product: CASSGAGQPSYNEQFF.

At least ten counts were recorded for this clonotype. The chain links TRBV12-3 or TRBV12-4 to TRBJ1-1; D unresolved. V was cut by 3 bases and J by 1 base, with 9 bases left in between. The CDR3 has 14 residues. The CDR3 loop reads CASSFGRPNTEAFF. CDR3 bases: TGTGCCAGCAGTTTTGGACGGCCGAACACTGAAGCTTTCTTT.

This clonotype was found many times. V and J are TRBV20-1 and TRBJ1-5, with TRBD1 matching over 7 bases. From germline, CDR1 is DFQATT and CDR2 SNEGSKA (reference sequence). The CDR3 has 17 amino acids. With 2 bases clipped from V and 2 bases from J, the junction kept 12 bases outside the gene matches. This chain's CDR3 is CSARSGQASGGNQPQHF. CDR3 nucleotide sequence: TGCAGTGCTAGATCCGGACAGGCTTCAGGGGGCAATCAGCCCCAGCATTTT.

There are many counts of this clonotype. This chain links TRBV6-1 with TRBJ2-3, with TRBD2 identical over 10 bases. This CDR3 region has 14 residues. V dropped 7 bases and J dropped 6; count of bases not matched to a gene: 7. CDR1 MNHNS and CDR2 SASEGT come from the germline V gene. The CDR3 here is CASNGLAEGDTQYF. CDR3 bases: TGTGCCAGCAACGGACTAGCGGAGGGGGATACGCAGTATTTT.